The 12 T cell receptor beta chains reported below all come from one sample, sequenced in a study of monozygotic twins with inflammatory bowel disease. TCRdb re-analyzed the 5' RACE reads; it lists each CDR3 protein once, without DNA. This sample's table reports under 200,000 distinct CDR3 sequences. Sequenced material: blood. The receptors were sampled from a human donor with ulcerative colitis or Crohn's disease, or a healthy co-twin of an affected twin (not recorded which).

The rearrangement joins TRBV29-1 to TRBJ2-4; TCRdb returns TRBD2, unconfirmable since there is no DNA. CDR1 and CDR2 (germline): SQVTM, ANQGSEA. There are 12 residues in the CDR3. The CDR3: CSVEDQSAGQYF. Combining the CDR3 with reference TRBV29-1 and TRBJ2-4 gives the whole variable domain SAVISQKPSRDICQRGTSLTIQCQVDSQVTMMFWYRQQPGQSLTLIATANQGSEATYESGFVIDKFPISRPNLTFSTLTVSNMSPEDSSIYLCSVEDQSAGQYFGAGTRLSVL.

This chain uses TRBV12-3 or TRBV12-4 with TRBJ1-1. The CDR3 loop spans 14 amino acids. CDR3 region: CASSPTLGITEAFF.

The V and J genes are TRBV11-2 and TRBJ2-5; TCRdb outputs TRBD1, but without DNA this stays unchecked. CDR3 length equals 15 residues. Germline CDR1 reads SGHAT; CDR2 reads FQNNGV. CDR3: CASSPGTETQETQYF.

J is TRBJ1-1 and V is TRBV6-1; TCRdb's D call, TRBD1, is unchecked because there is no DNA. Looked up from germline, CDR1 is MNHNS and CDR2 is SASEGT. This CDR3 comprises 17 residues. The CDR3 sequence: CASRDTGTGLRNTEAFF.

The V call is TRBV6-5, the J call TRBJ1-1. Germline V gene data show CDR1 as MNHEY and CDR2 as SVGAGI. The CDR3 has 14 residues. The CDR3 sequence is CASSYSKRNTEAFF.

This sequence joins TRBV12-2 and TRBJ1-1. TRBV12-2 is given as a pseudogene. The CDR3 consists of 13 residues. The CDR3 loop is CASPSREDTEAFF.

The V and J genes are TRBV27 and TRBJ1-4; the D call from TCRdb, TRBD1, cannot be confirmed without DNA. CDR1 and CDR2 from the germline V gene are MNHEY and SMNVEV (reference sequence). CDR3 size: 15 residues. The CDR3 protein is CASRAGALSNEKLFF.

This chain links TRBV6-4 with TRBJ2-3. Germline V lookup: CDR1 MRHNA, CDR2 SNTAGT. This CDR3 spans 14 amino acids. The CDR3 loop reads CASSGGKDTDTQYF.

The chain combines TRBV27 with TRBJ1-2. CDR1 is MNHEY and CDR2 is SMNVEV in the germline V gene (reference sequence). The CDR3 runs to 13 residues. The CDR3 sequence is CASSMRENYGYTF.

The chain combines TRBV11-2 with TRBJ1-1; TCRdb calls TRBD1, which cannot be checked without DNA. Germline CDR1 reads SGHAT; CDR2 reads FQNNGV. The CDR3 loop spans 18 amino acids. CDR3 loop: CASSLDNGYDSRNTEAFF. The full variable domain, completed using reference TRBV11-2 and TRBJ1-1, is EAGVAQSPRYKIIEKRQSVAFWCNPISGHATLYWYQQILGQGPKLLIQFQNNGVVDDSQLPKDRFSAERLKGVDSTLKIQPAKLEDSAVYLCASSLDNGYDSRNTEAFFGQGTRLTVV.

The chain couples TRBV6-1 to TRBJ1-2; lacking DNA, the TRBD1 call made by TCRdb goes unchecked. Per the germline V gene, CDR1 is MNHNS and CDR2 is SASEGT. CDR3 length: 17 amino acids. CDR3 sequence: CASSAPLSRGYSYGYTF.

The V gene is TRBV29-1, the J gene TRBJ1-2; TCRdb gives TRBD1 as the D gene, but with no DNA this cannot be confirmed. The CDR3 is made up of 14 amino acids. Germline loops: CDR1 SQVTM, CDR2 ANQGSEA. CDR3 region: CSVEPSTGGHGYTF.